The T cell receptor beta chain described here comes from a study of blood T cell repertoires in COVID-19. Study-wide background: Specimens from acute and convalescent COVID-19 originated in the United States, Italy and Spain. PBMCs, B-cell-depleted T cells, or T cells provided the cDNA or gDNA that made up the material.

In the original workflow: Reference gene primer amplification gave estimated nucleated cell counts. Here immunoSEQ multiplex PCR was the method, and the copy in TCRdb shows in-frame clones only, minus some. The V and J calls and the clone size are those of that table, but D and trimming were determined from the DNA. The table shows about 4,900 clones, with 89% occurring only once. This CDR3 is 12 amino acids long. CDR1 is SQVTM, CDR2 ANQGSEA, per germline. Trimming took off 5 bases at V and 5 bases at J, with 13 bases between the two ends. V and J are TRBV29-1 and TRBJ2-7, with D tentatively TRBD1 (6 bases). Source material: peripheral blood. The sequence was collected from a human donor in a cohort sampled during active COVID-19. CDR3 sequence: CSVLRGSHEQYF. The CDR3 nucleotides are TGCAGCGTTCTCAGGGGTTCCCACGAGCAGTACTTC.